The 21 T cell receptor beta chains below all came from one sample that was sequenced in a study of tumor and adjacent non-tumor tissue in lung cancer. No cell sorting was done before RNA was extracted from the tissue. This non-tumor lung sample came from over 3 cm beyond the tumor edge. TCRbeta libraries were built with three rounds of nested PCR, modified from ARM-PCR. MiXCR, run by TCRdb on the multiplex PCR reads, gives a single entry per CDR3 protein. This table holds 110,000 or so distinct CDR3 sequences, 60% to 65% found once. Sequencing was carried out using distant non-tumor lung tissue. The source of these receptors is a man aged 55 to 70 with non-small cell lung cancer.

This clonotype was recorded only once. A junction boundary mismatches the germline segment, possibly from a read error. This chain joins TRBV4-1 and TRBJ2-6; TRBD2 matches at 9 bases. The germline V gene has CDR1 MGHRA and CDR2 YSYEKL. This CDR3 has 19 amino acids. The CDR3 DNA is TGCGCCAGCAGCCAAGGGGTCGTAGCGGGAGCAGCTGGGACCAACGTCTTGACTTTC. It translates to CASSQGVVAGAAGTNVLTF.

The chain recombines TRBV4-3 with TRBJ2-4; D is ambiguous. CDR1 is LGHNA, CDR2 YSLEER, per germline. The CDR3 covers 20 residues. Trimming took 4 bases from V and 1 from J, leaving 26 bases between them. CDR3 sequence: CASSRDQESVEVGAKNIQYF. CDR3 nucleotides: TGCGCCAGCAGCCGAGATCAGGAGTCAGTAGAGGTAGGGGCCAAAAACATTCAGTACTTC.

This clonotype has just a few counts. The chain uses TRBV20-1 and TRBJ2-1; the D gene is possibly TRBD1 (6 bases). Germline CDR1 reads DFQATT; CDR2 reads SNEGSKA (reference sequence). Trimming removed 3 bases from V and 12 bases from J, with 15 bases in between. This CDR3 is built from 12 residues. CDR3 in amino acids: CSASDGGRGQFF. The CDR3 DNA follows: TGCAGTGCTAGCGATGGGGGCCGGGGGCAGTTCTTC.

This clonotype has just a few counts. A much larger clonotype is one base distant, so this may be a read error. The gene calls are TRBV4-1 and TRBJ1-5; D uncertain. CDR1 and CDR2 (germline): MGHRA, YSYEKL. CDR3 length equals 16 residues. The CDR3 coding sequence is TGCGCCAGCGGCCAAGATCCGGGGAATCGAAATCAGCCCCAGCATTTT. This encodes CASGQDPGNRNQPQHF.

As for this clonotype: Since the CDR3 does not end with the conserved phenylalanine or tryptophan, this likely comes from a read error. The chain recombines TRBV20-1 with TRBJ2-1, with 14 positions matching TRBD2. The V segment lost 6 bases and the J segment 4 bases; nucleotides outside the gene matches: 2. Per germline, CDR1 DFQATT and CDR2 SNEGSKA (reference sequence). The CDR3 is 14 residues long. CDR3 coding DNA: TGCAGTGCGCGACTAGCGGGGGGGTACAATGAGCAGTTCTTG. Encoded protein: CSARLAGGYNEQFL.

This clonotype has a handful of counts. The CDR3 bases are TGCGCCAGCAGCTTGGATCCTCTCGAGGGGCGCGGGGAGACCCAGTACTTC. Translated, it gives CASSLDPLEGRGETQYF. The gene calls are TRBV5-1 and TRBJ2-5; possibly TRBD1 or TRBD2 for D (5 bases each). CDR1 and CDR2 from the germline V gene are SGHRS and YFSETQ. The CDR3 runs 17 residues. V was pared by 0 bases and J by 5 bases, with 20 bases between.

This clonotype was seen at least ten times. V usage is TRBV6-5 and J usage is TRBJ1-4; TRBD1 is a possible D gene (5 bases). V was clipped by 5 bases and J by 3 bases, with 13 bases between them. Germline V CDR1 and CDR2: MNHEY, SVGAGI. This CDR3 region has 15 residues. The CDR3 spells CASSKNRGANEKLFF. In DNA, the CDR3 is TGTGCCAGCAGTAAAAACAGAGGGGCTAATGAAAAACTGTTTTTT.

Concerning this clonotype: Mismatch with germline at one junction end may stem from a read error. The chain combines TRBV6-6 with TRBJ1-5; D is uncertain. From germline, CDR1 is MNHNY and CDR2 SVGAGI (reference sequence). The CDR3 runs 16 residues. The CDR3 spells CASTTDWGVGNQTQHF. CDR3 DNA sequence: TGTGCCAGCACCACCGACTGGGGAGTAGGCAATCAGACCCAGCATTTT.

A word on this clonotype: At one boundary the junction diverges from the germline segment, which might be a read error. The rearrangement joins TRBV11-2 to TRBJ2-1; D uncertain. Per germline, CDR1 SGHAT and CDR2 FQNNGV. The CDR3 is 12 amino acids. The CDR3 region has the DNA TGTGCCGGCAGCCCAAACACGGATGAGCAGTTCTTT. It codes for CAGSPNTDEQFF.

A remark on this clonotype: Compared with germline, one end of the junction differs, possibly owing to a read error. This sequence joins TRBV4-2 and TRBJ2-3, with 11 positions matching TRBD2. The CDR3 consists of 17 residues. The germline gives CDR1 LGHNA, CDR2 YNFKEQ. The CDR3 sequence is CSSSQDYSLAGGGTQYF. CDR3 nucleotide sequence: TGTTCCAGCAGCCAAGATTATTCGCTAGCGGGAGGAGGTACGCAGTATTTT.

As regards this clonotype: One end of the junction varies from germline; a read error may be responsible. The rearrangement joins TRBV6-2 or TRBV6-3 to TRBJ2-7; perhaps TRBD1 as D (5 bases). This CDR3 is built from 15 residues. Germline CDR1 is MNHEY and CDR2 is SVGEGT. CDR3 nucleotide sequence: TGTGCCAGCATCACTACGCAGGACACCTACTACGAGCAGTGCTTC. Translated, it gives CASITTQDTYYEQCF.

CDR3 bases: TGTGACAGGAGCCCAGGCCTAGCGATGAACACTGAAGCTTTCTTT. It is translated as CDRSPGLAMNTEAFF. The chain combines TRBV12-3 or TRBV12-4 with TRBJ1-1; D is possibly TRBD1 (5 bases). The CDR3 length is 15 residues.

A word on this clonotype: The junction and the germline gene differ at one end; a read error may be behind it. The chain is built from TRBV4-3 and TRBJ1-5; tentatively, D is TRBD1 (5 bases). This CDR3 has 16 residues. Germline CDR1 is LGHNA and CDR2 is YSLEER. For the CDR3, the DNA is TGCGCCAGCAGCCATGATTTTGGGGCCCGCAATCAGCCCCAGCAATTT. Its protein is CASSHDFGARNQPQQF.

This clonotype has just one count. The chain has TRBV7-8 and TRBJ2-3; unclear D gene. This CDR3 spans 13 amino acids. The germline gives CDR1 SGHVS, CDR2 FQNEAQ. V lost 7 bases and J 0 bases, leaving 8 bases between the germline ends. The CDR3 spells CASIVVSTDTQYF. DNA for the CDR3: TGTGCCAGCATCGTGGTCAGCACAGATACGCAGTATTTT.

Points on this clonotype: The junction departs from germline at one end; a sequencing error may be responsible. The chain combines TRBV4-2 with TRBJ2-7, with D possibly TRBD2 on 6 matching bases. This CDR3 contains 13 residues. Germline assignment: CDR1 LGHNA and CDR2 YNFKEQ. The DNA for the CDR3 is TGTACCAGCAGCCAAGATCGGGGGAACGAGCAGTACTTT. Translating gives CTSSQDRGNEQYF.

In the case of this clonotype: A much more abundant neighbour one base away suggests this may be a read error. This chain links TRBV5-6 with TRBJ1-5; the D gene is possibly TRBD1 (6 bases). Per germline, CDR1 SGHDT and CDR2 YYEEEE. CDR3 length: 17 residues. CDR3 protein: CASSLQGQGVSNQPKHF. The CDR3 DNA follows: TGTGCCAGCAGCTTGCAGGGGCAGGGTGTTTCTAATCAGCCCAAGCATTTT.

About this clonotype itself: This CDR3 is missing its conserved last phenylalanine or tryptophan, likely due to a read error. The rearrangement links TRBV20-1 to TRBJ2-7; D perhaps matches TRBD1 (6 bases). The CDR3 is 13 residues long. V lost 2 bases and J 6 bases, leaving 14 bases between the germline ends. Germline V lookup: CDR1 DFQATT, CDR2 SNEGSKA (reference sequence). Here the CDR3 DNA reads TGCAGTGCTAGATCGCTTACAGGGTTCGAGCAGTACTCC. It specifies CSARSLTGFEQYS.

In this sample, this clonotype turned up a few times. A junction boundary mismatches the germline segment, possibly from a read error. The V gene is TRBV6-5, the J gene TRBJ1-2; D is perhaps TRBD1 (5 bases). From germline, CDR1 is MNHEY and CDR2 SVGAGI. The CDR3 is made up of 19 amino acids. For the CDR3, the DNA is TGTGCCGGCAGGTCAGGTGTCTTGGGGGAGCAGCGGCGGGTCTATGGCTACACCTTC. Its protein is CAGRSGVLGEQRRVYGYTF.

CDR3 coding DNA: TGCAGCGTTAATTCGGTCCAGGGGGGAGTTCAGTACTTC. It codes for CSVNSVQGGVQYF. V usage is TRBV29-1 and J usage is TRBJ2-4, with a weak D call TRBD1 (7 bases). This CDR3 region has 13 residues. The V and J ends lost 5 bases and 11 bases respectively, with 19 bases between them. The germline V gene has CDR1 SQVTM and CDR2 ANQGSEA.

Comments on this clonotype: One base away lies a much larger clone, so this may be a sequencing read error. V usage is TRBV12-3 or TRBV12-4 and J usage is TRBJ1-3; no firm D call. This CDR3 spans 15 amino acids. The CDR3 DNA sequence: TGTGCCAGCAGTTTAGTAGGGAAGGCTGGAAACATCATATATTTT. Translation gives CASSLVGKAGNIIYF.

On this clonotype: The junction departs from germline at one end; a sequencing error may be responsible. The CDR3: CANSWTGTTEAFF. DNA of the CDR3: TGTGCCAACAGTTGGACAGGGACCACTGAGGCTTTCTTT. The chain combines TRBV2 with TRBJ1-1; 8 positions agree with TRBD1. In germline, CDR1 is SNHLY, CDR2 FYNNEI. The CDR3 consists of 13 residues.